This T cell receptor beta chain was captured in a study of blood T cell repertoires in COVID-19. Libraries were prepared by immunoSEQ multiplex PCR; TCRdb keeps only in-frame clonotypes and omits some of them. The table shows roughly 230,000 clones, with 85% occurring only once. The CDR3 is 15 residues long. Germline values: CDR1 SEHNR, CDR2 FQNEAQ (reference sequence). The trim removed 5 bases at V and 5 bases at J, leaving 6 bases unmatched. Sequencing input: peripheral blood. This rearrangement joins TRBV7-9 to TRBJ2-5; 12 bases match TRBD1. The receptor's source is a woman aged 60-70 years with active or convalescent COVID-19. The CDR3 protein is CASSPGDRGLETQYF. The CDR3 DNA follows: TGTGCCAGCAGCCCAGGGGACAGGGGGCTTGAGACCCAGTACTTC.